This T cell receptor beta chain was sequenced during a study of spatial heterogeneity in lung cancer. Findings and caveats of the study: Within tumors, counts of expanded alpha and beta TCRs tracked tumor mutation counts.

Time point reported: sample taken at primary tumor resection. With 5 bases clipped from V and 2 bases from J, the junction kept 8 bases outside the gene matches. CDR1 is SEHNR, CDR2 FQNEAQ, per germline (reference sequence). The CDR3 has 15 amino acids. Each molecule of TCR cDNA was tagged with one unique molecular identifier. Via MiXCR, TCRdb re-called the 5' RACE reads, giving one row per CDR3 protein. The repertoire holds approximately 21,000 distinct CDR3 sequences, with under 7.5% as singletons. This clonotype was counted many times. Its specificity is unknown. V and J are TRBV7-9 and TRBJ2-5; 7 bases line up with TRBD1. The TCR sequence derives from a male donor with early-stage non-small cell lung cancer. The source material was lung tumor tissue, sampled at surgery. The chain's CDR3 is CASSPYRGGQETQYF. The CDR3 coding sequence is TGTGCCAGCAGCCCCTACAGGGGCGGGCAAGAGACCCAGTACTTC. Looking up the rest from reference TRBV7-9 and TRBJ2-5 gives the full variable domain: DTGVSQNPRHKITKRGQNVTFRCDPISEHNRLYWYRQTLGQGPEFLTYFQNEAQLEKSRLLSDRFSAERPKGSFSTLEIQRTEQGDSAMYLCASSPYRGGQETQYFGPGTRLLVL.